Below are 18 T cell receptor beta chains sequenced from a single sample in a study of blood T cell repertoires in COVID-19. Produced via immunoSEQ multiplex PCR; TCRdb's table is partial and in-frame only. The sample lists approximately 360,000 clones, around 87% occurring once. Sequencing input: PBMCs or T cells enriched from blood (not recorded which). Receptors were obtained from a man aged 35 to 55 in a cohort exposed to, infected with or recovered from COVID-19 (not recorded which).

This chain joins TRBV18 and TRBJ2-7; 11 nucleotides agree with TRBD2. CDR3 size: 16 residues. Unmatched junction bases numbered 8, after V lost 3 bases and J lost 4 bases. The V gene's germline CDR1 is KGHSH and CDR2 LQKENI. This CDR3 is CASSPRGTSGSYEQYF. The CDR3 bases are TGTGCCAGCTCACCCCGGGGTACTAGCGGGAGTTACGAGCAGTACTTC.

The table lists this clone with a count of one. The rearrangement uses TRBV7-2 and TRBJ2-5, with D tentatively TRBD1 (5 bases). Germline CDR1 reads SGHTA; CDR2 reads FQGNSA. V lost 5 bases and J 5 bases, leaving 9 bases between the germline ends. The CDR3 has 12 residues. CDR3 sequence (DNA): TGTGCCAGCAGCAAAGCAGGGGAGACCCAGTACTTC. Its translation is CASSKAGETQYF.

The chain links TRBV7-9 to TRBJ1-2; 10 nucleotides line up with TRBD1. CDR3 length equals 14 residues. CDR1 is SEHNR and CDR2 is FQNEAQ in the germline V gene (reference sequence). V lost 1 base, J lost 8 bases, and 4 bases stayed unmatched. CDR3 DNA sequence: TGTGCCAGCAGCTTAGAAGGACAGGGGGGAGGCTACACCTTC. Its protein product is CASSLEGQGGGYTF.

The rearrangement joins TRBV5-1 to TRBJ2-5; D is uncertain. Germline V gene data show CDR1 as SGHRS and CDR2 as YFSETQ. Between the trimmed V and J ends, which lost 4 bases and 2 bases, there was a span of 9 bases. The CDR3 is made up of 13 amino acids. The CDR3 DNA sequence: TGCGCCAGCAGCCTTCAGTTGCAAGAGACCCAGTACTTC. It specifies CASSLQLQETQYF.

The chain recombines TRBV30 with TRBJ1-2; no reliable D call. CDR3 size: 13 residues. In germline, CDR1 is GTSNPN, CDR2 SVGIG (reference sequence). V lost 0 bases to trimming and J lost 7 bases, with 12 bases between them. The CDR3 protein is CAWSVIGNGGYTF. As DNA, the CDR3 is TGTGCCTGGAGTGTAATCGGGAATGGTGGCTACACCTTC.

V usage is TRBV19 and J usage is TRBJ2-4; 9 positions match TRBD1. V gave up 0 bases and J gave up 16 bases; unmatched junction bases: 4. CDR1 is LNHDA and CDR2 is SQIVND in the germline V gene (reference sequence). CDR3 length: 12 amino acids. This CDR3 reads CASSIDGTGRYF. CDR3 coding DNA: TGTGCCAGTAGTATAGACGGGACAGGGCGATACTTC.

The gene calls are TRBV10-3 and TRBJ1-2; D not certain. The V gene lost 0 bases and the J gene lost 8 bases, with 7 bases spanning the gap. Germline assignment: CDR1 ENHRY and CDR2 SYGVKD. This CDR3 region has 12 residues. CDR3 DNA sequence: TGTGCCATCAGTGAGTCAACGGTGGGCTACACCTTC. Translated, it gives CAISESTVGYTF.

The rearrangement links TRBV25-1 to TRBJ1-1; 7 bases agree with TRBD1. This CDR3 spans 15 amino acids. Per the germline V gene, CDR1 is MGHDK and CDR2 is SYGVNS. V lost 6 bases and J lost 4; bases outside the gene matches: 11. The CDR3 here is CASRDTGDLGTEAFF. The CDR3 DNA is TGTGCCAGCAGAGACACAGGGGACTTAGGCACTGAAGCTTTCTTT.

V usage is TRBV5-1 and J usage is TRBJ1-4; 7 nucleotides align to TRBD1. Trimming removed 4 bases from V and 3 bases from J; junction bases left unmatched: 3. Germline CDR1 and CDR2: SGHRS and YFSETQ. The CDR3 loop spans 14 amino acids. The CDR3 protein is CASSPGTANEKLFF. The CDR3 region has the DNA TGCGCCAGCAGCCCCGGGACAGCTAATGAAAAACTGTTTTTT.

J is TRBJ1-6 and V is TRBV27, with 8 bases fitting TRBD1. This CDR3 spans 14 amino acids. In germline, CDR1 is MNHEY, CDR2 SMNVEV (reference sequence). The V and J ends lost 6 bases and 9 bases, in that order; junction bases with no gene match: 7. The CDR3 region has the DNA TGTGCCAGCAGCCTGGACAGGGAAGCTTCACCCCTCCACTTT. Translating gives CASSLDREASPLHF.

The V and J genes are TRBV10-3 and TRBJ1-5; 7 bases align to TRBD1. The V gene end was trimmed by 0 bases and the J gene end by 1 base; junction bases not matched to a gene: 12. CDR3 length: 19 residues. Germline CDR1 reads ENHRY; CDR2 reads SYGVKD. The CDR3 loop is CAISESTGPTGTSNQPQHF. The CDR3 DNA reads as TGTGCCATCAGTGAGTCGACAGGGCCGACGGGGACGAGCAATCAGCCCCAGCATTTT.

This sequence joins TRBV6-5 and TRBJ2-7; TRBD2 agrees at 7 bases. CDR3 length equals 14 residues. V lost 7 bases to trimming and J lost 5 bases; unmatched junction nucleotides: 11. Per germline, CDR1 MNHEY and CDR2 SVGAGI. CDR3: CASTGGKPFHEQYF. The CDR3 DNA reads TGTGCCAGCACGGGGGGTAAACCTTTCCACGAGCAGTACTTC.

V and J are TRBV2 and TRBJ2-7; 7 nucleotides match TRBD1. The CDR3 runs to 17 residues. With V trimmed by 6 bases and J by 5 bases, 19 bases remained unmatched. CDR1 and CDR2 (germline): SNHLY, FYNNEI. The CDR3 is CASRGGFGSGGRNEQYF. CDR3 bases: TGTGCCAGCAGAGGGGGTTTTGGTTCAGGGGGTCGCAACGAGCAGTACTTC.

The V gene is TRBV29-1, the J gene TRBJ1-2, with 7 positions matching TRBD1. Germline CDR1 SQVTM, CDR2 ANQGSEA. V lost 3 bases to trimming and J lost 4 bases; unmatched junction nucleotides: 2. This CDR3 is 12 amino acids long. The CDR3 region has the DNA TGCAGCGTTGAGTCAGGGGGCTATGGCTACACCTTC. Protein: CSVESGGYGYTF. Looking up the rest from reference TRBV29-1 and TRBJ1-2 gives the full variable domain: SAVISQKPSRDICQRGTSLTIQCQVDSQVTMMFWYRQQPGQSLTLIATANQGSEATYESGFVIDKFPISRPNLTFSTLTVSNMSPEDSSIYLCSVESGGYGYTFGSGTRLTVV.

This chain links TRBV7-9 with TRBJ2-1; the match to TRBD2 covers 11 bases. The CDR3 consists of 13 residues. V shed 6 bases, J shed 8 bases, and the junction held 3 bases outside the gene matches. Per germline, CDR1 SEHNR and CDR2 FQNEAQ (reference sequence). The DNA of the CDR3 is TGTGCCAGCAGACTAGCGGGAGTTTATGAGCAGTTCTTC. This translates into CASRLAGVYEQFF.

V is TRBV5-1 and J is TRBJ1-3; 8 bases fit TRBD1. J was trimmed by 2 bases and V by 0 bases; bases with no gene match: 7. Germline V CDR1 and CDR2: SGHRS, YFSETQ. The CDR3 runs 17 residues. This CDR3 is CASSLDNRGSTGNTIYF. The CDR3 nucleotides are TGCGCCAGCAGCTTGGACAACAGGGGGAGTACTGGAAACACCATATATTTT.

This chain links TRBV30 with TRBJ2-7; D might be TRBD1 (6 bases). Germline V gene lookup returns CDR1 GTSNPN and CDR2 SVGIG (reference sequence). This CDR3 is 12 amino acids long. The germline V and J ends were trimmed by 3 bases and 5 bases, with 11 bases remaining between them. CDR3 DNA: TGTGCCTGGAGCCCGGGACACAACGAGCAGTACTTC. It encodes CAWSPGHNEQYF.

The chain couples TRBV29-1 to TRBJ1-2; possible D gene TRBD1, 6 bases. Trimming took off 5 bases at V and 6 bases at J, with 10 bases between the two ends. This CDR3 has 11 residues. Germline V CDR1 and CDR2: SQVTM, ANQGSEA. CDR3 sequence reads: CSVRGADGYTF. DNA of the CDR3: TGCAGCGTTCGGGGGGCGGATGGCTACACCTTC.